This T cell receptor beta chain was identified during a study of T cells after yellow fever vaccination. On the study more broadly: Low-cell-number fractions were prepared with SMART-Seq v4 Ultra Low Input. Study-level points and caveats: FACS-sorted repertoires could contain abundant clonotypes contaminating from the bulk population.

The CDR3 runs 14 residues. CDR1 is SGHRS and CDR2 is YFSETQ in the germline V gene. The V end was cut by 4 bases, the J end by 2 bases, with 11 bases between. TCRdb processed the 5' RACE reads anew with MiXCR; each CDR3 protein has one entry. The sample has 350,000 to 450,000 distinct CDR3 sequences; roughly 20% are singletons. Details on this clonotype: The antigen is undetermined.

This receptor was taken from a man between 18 and 35 years old who received the YFV17D yellow fever vaccine. This material consisted of PBMCs, taken before the yellow fever booster vaccination. This chain links TRBV5-1 with TRBJ2-3, with D maybe TRBD2 (6 bases). CDR3 sequence: CASSRDSITDTQYF. CDR3 nucleotide sequence: TGCGCCAGCAGCAGGGACTCGATCACAGATACGCAGTATTTT.